The sequence of this TCR beta chain was determined in a study of vaccination effects on CD4 cells after COVID-19. Study at large: Samples collected post-vaccine were obtained a median of 72 days after the second dose.

TCRdb keeps only in-frame clones here, not all; method: immunoSEQ multiplex PCR. The data show nearly 30,000 clones, around 75% seen once. Points on this clone: Its specificity is not known.

Trimming shortened V by 7 bases and J by 4 bases, and 16 bases separated the two germline ends. The CDR3 runs to 15 residues. The germline V gene encodes CDR1 MNHEY and CDR2 SVGAGI. Sequencing in the ViraFEST assay came after antigen-specific CD4+ T cells had been expanded with viral peptide pools, which were used to stimulate PBMC. Following 10 days of culture, CD4+ T cells were isolated. Either the BNT162b2 or mRNA-1273 vaccine was given to participants in two doses. In the vaccine recipients, nucleocapsid antibodies were negative and there was no prior SARS-CoV-2 infection. Fewer than 2.5 million PBMC were seeded per well and grown in the presence of 10 IU/ml IL-2 and roughly 9.9 ug/ml peptides. Study-level points and caveats: Clonal contraction was marked in infection- and vaccine-induced clones late after vaccination.

V and J are TRBV6-5 and TRBJ2-2; a possible D gene is TRBD2 (5 bases). This specimen consisted of CD4+ T cells from PBMCs cultured with SARS-CoV-2 spike peptides, obtained after COVID-19 vaccination. This clonotype was sampled from a human donor who received a COVID-19 vaccine. Some clones in this sample may be carry-over from other donors' samples. The CDR3 nucleotides read TGTGCCAGCATCGGAGGTCCCCAGACCACCGGGGAGCTGTTTTTT. It yields the protein CASIGGPQTTGELFF.